The next 17 T cell receptor beta chains were all read from a single sample in a study of shared clonotypes between healthy human individuals. This table comes from immunoSEQ multiplex PCR, and its TCRdb copy is limited to in-frame clones, with some not included. The table has around 500,000 clones, roughly 80% seen once; the top ten hold around 12%. Source material: PBMCs. The source is a woman aged 40 to 55 in good health. Some clones in this sample may be carry-over from other donors' samples.

The chain combines TRBV28 with TRBJ1-2; possible D gene TRBD1, 6 bases. This CDR3 comprises 14 residues. Looked up from germline, CDR1 is MDHEN and CDR2 is SYDVKM. Trimming shortened V by 8 bases and J by 0 bases, and 13 bases separated the two germline ends. In DNA form, the CDR3 reads TGTGCCAGCGCCGGACAGCCTCCTAACTATGGCTACACCTTC. It specifies CASAGQPPNYGYTF.

The chain couples TRBV9 to TRBJ2-2, with 14 nucleotides matching TRBD2. The CDR3 totals 18 residues. Germline lookup yields CDR1 SGDLS and CDR2 YYNGEE. The V segment lost 4 bases and the J segment 0 bases; nucleotides outside the gene matches: 5. The CDR3 region is CASSLGLAGVPNTGELFF. The DNA of the CDR3 is TGTGCCAGCAGCTTGGGACTAGCGGGAGTTCCGAACACCGGGGAGCTGTTTTTT.

The V gene is TRBV30, the J gene TRBJ2-3; maybe TRBD2 (7 bases). CDR1 is GTSNPN and CDR2 is SVGIG in the germline V gene (reference sequence). This CDR3 spans 15 amino acids. V was pared by 6 bases and J by 5 bases, with 21 bases between. CDR3: CACEIRGRAGDTQYF. DNA of the CDR3: TGTGCCTGTGAAATAAGGGGGAGGGCCGGAGATACGCAGTATTTT.

The chain has TRBV11-3 and TRBJ2-3, with TRBD1 matching 9 bases. This CDR3 is built from 14 residues. In germline, CDR1 is SGHNT, CDR2 YENEEA. The ends lost 5 bases at V and 5 bases at J; junction bases unmatched: 5. The CDR3 sequence is CASSPRDRVDTQYF. For the CDR3, the DNA is TGTGCCAGCAGCCCGCGGGACAGGGTAGATACGCAGTATTTT.

The chain has TRBV9 and TRBJ2-3; D not certain. Germline V lookup: CDR1 SGDLS, CDR2 YYNGEE. The V end lost 3 bases, the J end lost 1 base, and 12 bases lay between the germline ends. This CDR3 comprises 15 residues. The CDR3 here is CASSASRPGTDTQYF. CDR3 bases: TGTGCCAGCAGCGCCAGCCGACCGGGCACAGATACGCAGTATTTT.

This clone turned up a few times. This rearrangement joins TRBV6-4 to TRBJ2-7, with 9 nucleotides matching TRBD2. This CDR3 spans 19 amino acids. Trimming took 3 bases from V and 3 from J; bases not matched to a gene: 18. Germline CDR1 is MRHNA and CDR2 is SNTAGT. CDR3 sequence: CASSESFGYLAGEVYEQYF. The CDR3 bases are TGTGCCAGCAGTGAGTCTTTTGGTTACTTAGCGGGAGAAGTCTACGAGCAGTACTTC.

This clone is a singleton in its sample. The chain recombines TRBV11-2 with TRBJ1-4; the D gene is possibly TRBD1 (5 bases). CDR1 and CDR2 (germline): SGHAT, FQNNGV. Trimming took 2 bases from V and 8 from J, leaving 15 bases between them. The CDR3 length is 15 residues. In nucleotides, the CDR3 is TGTGCCAGCAGCTTATCCCGGGGGGAGTGGGAAAAACTGTTTTTT. It is translated as CASSLSRGEWEKLFF.

The sample holds many counts of this clone. CDR3 protein: CASSQDLTVNEQFF. In DNA, the CDR3 is TGCGCCAGCAGCCAAGATTTAACAGTCAATGAGCAGTTCTTC. The chain employs TRBV4-3 and TRBJ2-1; D unclear. The V end was cut by 0 bases, the J end by 6 bases, with 9 bases between. This CDR3 comprises 14 residues. Per germline, CDR1 LGHNA and CDR2 YSLEER.

This chain joins TRBV29-1 and TRBJ1-4, with D unresolved. This CDR3 comprises 14 residues. Germline values: CDR1 SQVTM, CDR2 ANQGSEA. V was trimmed by 1 base and J by 10 bases, leaving 16 bases between them. The CDR3 DNA is TGCAGCGTTGAAGTGAGTGGGGTGGCGAGAAAACTGTTTTTT. Translation gives CSVEVSGVARKLFF.

In regard to this clone: Its ends do not fully match the called genes, so a read error is possible. V is TRBV19 and J is TRBJ2-1, with D perhaps matching TRBD2 (7 bases). Looked up from germline, CDR1 is LNHDA and CDR2 is SQIVND (reference sequence). CDR3 length equals 15 residues. The CDR3 DNA is TGTGCCAGCAAAGCCGGGGGCAGCGGGAACAATGAGCGGTTCTTC. This translates into CASKAGGSGNNERFF.

The rearrangement joins TRBV5-1 to TRBJ2-5; 10 bases are shared with TRBD1. CDR1 is SGHRS and CDR2 is YFSETQ in the germline V gene. The CDR3 consists of 14 residues. Unmatched junction bases numbered 6, after V lost 5 bases and J lost 5 bases. The chain's CDR3 is CASRVGTGVETQYF. The DNA for the CDR3 is TGCGCCAGCAGGGTGGGGACAGGGGTGGAGACCCAGTACTTC.

The CDR3 nucleotides are TGTGCCAGCAGGACGGGGGGGTATAACTATGGCTACACCTTC. Protein: CASRTGGYNYGYTF. The chain couples TRBV28 to TRBJ1-2; perhaps TRBD1 as D (5 bases). V dropped 6 bases and J dropped 1 base, with 12 bases sitting between them. The CDR3 spans 14 residues. In germline, CDR1 is MDHEN, CDR2 SYDVKM.

The chain employs TRBV5-1 and TRBJ2-3; 7 bases map to TRBD2. V lost 2 bases, J lost 6 bases, and 12 bases stayed unmatched. The CDR3 runs to 16 residues. CDR1 SGHRS and CDR2 YFSETQ come from the germline V gene. CDR3: CASSFLPGGPFDTQYF. The CDR3 nucleotides are TGCGCCAGCAGCTTTCTTCCGGGAGGCCCTTTCGATACGCAGTATTTT.

The chain links TRBV5-6 to TRBJ2-3; D unresolved. Germline lookup yields CDR1 SGHDT and CDR2 YYEEEE. Between the trimmed V and J ends, which lost 3 bases and 5 bases, there was a span of 13 bases. CDR3 length: 14 residues. Written as DNA, the CDR3 is TGTGCCAGCAGCTCTAGTTTCGGTCGAGATACGCAGTATTTT. Translated, it gives CASSSSFGRDTQYF. The variable domain in full, completed from reference TRBV5-6 and TRBJ2-3, reads DAGVTQSPTHLIKTRGQQVTLRCSPKSGHDTVSWYQQALGQGPQFIFQYYEEEERQRGNFPDRFSGHQFPNYSSELNVNALLLGDSALYLCASSSSFGRDTQYFGPGTRLTVL.

This clone was counted only a few times. The chain uses TRBV2 and TRBJ1-2; D possibly corresponds to TRBD1 (6 bases). Looked up from germline, CDR1 is SNHLY and CDR2 is FYNNEI. This CDR3 comprises 15 residues. Trimming shortened V by 6 bases and J by 7 bases, and 21 bases separated the two germline ends. CDR3 DNA: TGTGCCAGCAGCGCCTTGGGGGGGCGATTGGCTGGCTACACCTTC. It specifies CASSALGGRLAGYTF.

As concerns this clone: A much larger clone sits a single nucleotide away, making a read error possible. The rearrangement uses TRBV6-1 and TRBJ2-7; no definite D call. Germline CDR1 MNHNS, CDR2 SASEGT. The CDR3 consists of 13 residues. CDR3 DNA sequence: TGTGCCGGCAGTGTCAGGCCCTCCTACGAGCAGTACTTC. Translation: CAGSVRPSYEQYF.

The chain links TRBV7-2 to TRBJ1-4; D unresolved. Germline V gene data show CDR1 as SGHTA and CDR2 as FQGNSA. The length of the CDR3 is 16 residues. V was clipped by 4 bases and J by 0 bases, with 12 bases between them. The CDR3 bases are TGTGCCAGCAGCTACGACACAACTTCAACTAATGAAAAACTGTTTTTT. Amino acids: CASSYDTTSTNEKLFF.